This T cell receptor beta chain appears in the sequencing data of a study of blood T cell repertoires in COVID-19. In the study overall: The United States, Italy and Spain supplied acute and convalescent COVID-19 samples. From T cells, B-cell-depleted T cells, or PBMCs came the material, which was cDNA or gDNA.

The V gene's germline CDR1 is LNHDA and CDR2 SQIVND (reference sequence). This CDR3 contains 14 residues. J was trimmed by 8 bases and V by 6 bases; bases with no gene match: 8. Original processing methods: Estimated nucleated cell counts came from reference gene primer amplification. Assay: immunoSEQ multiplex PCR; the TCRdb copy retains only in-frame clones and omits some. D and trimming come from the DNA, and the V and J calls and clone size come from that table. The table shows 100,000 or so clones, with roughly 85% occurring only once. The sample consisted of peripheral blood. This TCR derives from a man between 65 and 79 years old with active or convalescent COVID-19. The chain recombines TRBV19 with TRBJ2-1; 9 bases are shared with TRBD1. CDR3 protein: CASRDPGQGDEQFF. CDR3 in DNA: TGTGCCAGTAGAGATCCGGGACAGGGTGATGAGCAGTTCTTC.